Below are 22 T cell receptor beta chains sequenced from a single sample in a study of blood T cell repertoires in COVID-19. Some clones are missing from TCRdb's copy, which holds only in-frame ones; the method was immunoSEQ multiplex PCR. The data show roughly 280,000 clones, with just under 90% seen just once and roughly 4.3% held by the top ten. The sequenced sample consisted of PBMCs or T cells enriched from blood (not recorded which). The receptors derive from a woman in her twenties or thirties with acute COVID-19.

V is TRBV27 and J is TRBJ1-2, with D possibly TRBD1 on 6 matching bases. The germline V gene has CDR1 MNHEY and CDR2 SMNVEV (reference sequence). The CDR3 covers 12 residues. V was pared by 5 bases and J by 2 bases, with 6 bases between. CDR3 bases: TGTGCCAGCAGTACAGGGAACTATGGCTACACCTTC. The encoded protein is CASSTGNYGYTF.

This chain uses TRBV20-1 with TRBJ2-7; D is unclear. The CDR3 runs 11 residues. Germline CDR1 reads DFQATT; CDR2 reads SNEGSKA (reference sequence). V gave up 6 bases and J gave up 6 bases, with 12 bases separating them. CDR3 sequence: CSASRVGEQYF. In nucleotides, the CDR3 is TGCAGTGCCTCCCGGGTTGGCGAGCAGTACTTC.

This chain connects TRBV19 to TRBJ1-5; D remains ambiguous. Germline loops: CDR1 LNHDA, CDR2 SQIVND (reference sequence). Trimming left V 11 bases short and J 0 bases short, with 17 bases between. This CDR3 region has 15 residues. CDR3 sequence reads: CAADPAPNSNQPQHF. CDR3 DNA sequence: TGTGCCGCGGATCCGGCCCCCAATAGCAATCAGCCCCAGCATTTT.

The chain couples TRBV24-1 to TRBJ2-1; 9 bases map to TRBD1. Trimming removed 0 bases from V and 12 bases from J; junction bases left unmatched: 5. From germline, CDR1 is KGHDR and CDR2 SFDVKD. The CDR3 loop spans 14 amino acids. For the CDR3, the DNA is TGTGCCACCAGTGATTTGTACCCGGGACAGGGGCAGTTCTTC. Translation: CATSDLYPGQGQFF.

This rearrangement joins TRBV5-1 to TRBJ2-7; 11 positions match TRBD2. The V gene end was trimmed by 4 bases and the J gene end by 3 bases; junction bases not matched to a gene: 3. Germline CDR1 and CDR2: SGHRS and YFSETQ. The CDR3 length is 14 residues. The CDR3 here is CASSAGTSGYEQYF. CDR3 nucleotides: TGCGCCAGCAGCGCCGGGACTAGCGGCTACGAGCAGTACTTC.

The gene calls are TRBV25-1 and TRBJ2-1, with 7 bases lining up with TRBD1. The CDR3 consists of 13 residues. The germline V gene has CDR1 MGHDK and CDR2 SYGVNS. Losses at the gene ends were 6 bases for V and 6 bases for J; bases not matched to a gene: 5. CDR3 loop: CASRHGTANEQFF. CDR3 DNA: TGTGCCAGCAGGCACGGGACAGCCAATGAGCAGTTCTTC.

The V gene is TRBV10-3, the J gene TRBJ1-1; a possible D gene is TRBD1 (5 bases). This CDR3 comprises 15 residues. Germline V CDR1 and CDR2: ENHRY, SYGVKD. Trimming took 11 bases from V and 7 from J, leaving 26 bases between them. The chain's CDR3 is CAAYGGGTRSGEAFF. The DNA for the CDR3 is TGTGCCGCCTATGGTGGGGGGACGAGGTCGGGTGAAGCTTTCTTT.

The V gene is TRBV6-2 or TRBV6-3, the J gene TRBJ1-6; the D is unclear. V was pared by 5 bases and J by 6 bases, with 11 bases between. The germline gives CDR1 MNHEY, CDR2 SVGEGT. This CDR3 comprises 14 residues. The CDR3 protein is CASSALRSNSPLHF. DNA for the CDR3: TGTGCCAGCAGTGCGCTGCGGTCTAATTCACCCCTCCACTTT.

This chain joins TRBV30 and TRBJ2-1; D is possibly TRBD2 (5 bases). Per germline, CDR1 GTSNPN and CDR2 SVGIG (reference sequence). The CDR3 length is 13 residues. Trimming stripped 4 bases from V and 0 bases from J, with 7 bases between. The DNA for the CDR3 is TGTGCCTGGACACGGGGCTCCTACAATGAGCAGTTCTTC. The encoded protein is CAWTRGSYNEQFF.

The genes are TRBV4-2 and TRBJ1-1; D uncertain. The CDR3 has 14 residues. Germline V gene sequence: CDR1 LGHNA, CDR2 YNFKEQ. Trimming left V 1 base short and J 0 bases short, with 6 bases between. This CDR3 is CASSQGGLNTEAFF. CDR3 DNA sequence: TGTGCCAGCAGCCAAGGAGGGCTGAACACTGAAGCTTTCTTT.

The CDR3 region has the DNA TGTGCCAGCAGCGTGGGACAGGGGAACCAGCCCCAGCATTTT. This codes for CASSVGQGNQPQHF. The rearrangement links TRBV7-9 to TRBJ1-5; TRBD1 matches at 10 bases. The germline V gene has CDR1 SEHNR and CDR2 FQNEAQ (reference sequence). This CDR3 comprises 14 residues. Trimming took 5 bases from V and 7 from J; bases not matched to a gene: 5.

The chain employs TRBV13 and TRBJ2-1, with 9 nucleotides matching TRBD2. Germline V gene data show CDR1 as PRHDT and CDR2 as FYEKMQ (reference sequence). This CDR3 is built from 18 residues. The V gene end was trimmed by 0 bases and the J gene end by 0 bases; junction bases not matched to a gene: 6. In DNA, the CDR3 is TGTGCCAGCAGCTTAGGTAATAGCGGGAGTCCCTCCTACAATGAGCAGTTCTTC. Encoded protein: CASSLGNSGSPSYNEQFF. Looking up the rest from reference TRBV13 and TRBJ2-1 gives the full variable domain: AAGVIQSPRHLIKEKRETATLKCYPIPRHDTVYWYQQGPGQDPQFLISFYEKMQSDKGSIPDRFSAQQFSDYHSELNMSSLELGDSALYFCASSLGNSGSPSYNEQFFGPGTRLTVL.

The J gene is TRBJ2-3, the V gene TRBV18; TRBD2 aligns across 12 bases. The CDR3 is 16 residues long. CDR1 and CDR2 from the germline V gene are KGHSH and LQKENI. Trimming cost V 0 bases and J 4 bases; bases outside gene matches: 2. The CDR3 region has the DNA TGTGCCAGCTCACCACCCCTAGCGGGAGGGGCAGATACGCAGTATTTT. As protein: CASSPPLAGGADTQYF. Full variable domain (rest looked up from reference TRBV18 and TRBJ2-3): NAGVMQNPRHLVRRRGQEARLRCSPMKGHSHVYWYRQLPEEGLKFMVYLQKENIIDESGMPKERFSAEFPKEGPSILRIQQVVRGDSAAYFCASSPPLAGGADTQYFGPGTRLTVL.

The chain recombines TRBV28 with TRBJ1-4; the D gene is possibly TRBD1 (5 bases). The CDR3 length is 16 residues. V lost 3 bases, J lost 0 bases, and 11 bases lay in between. CDR1 and CDR2 (germline): MDHEN, SYDVKM. CDR3 bases: TGTGCCAGCAGTTTTACGGGGGATCCAACTAATGAAAAACTGTTTTTT. Amino acid sequence: CASSFTGDPTNEKLFF.

The CDR3 here is CASSPKLASYNEQFF. The CDR3 coding sequence is TGTGCCAGCAGCCCGAAACTAGCTTCCTACAATGAGCAGTTCTTC. The J gene is TRBJ2-1, the V gene TRBV7-9, with D maybe TRBD2 (6 bases). The CDR3 is 15 residues long. The germline V and J ends were trimmed by 5 bases and 1 base, with 12 bases remaining between them. Germline V CDR1 and CDR2: SEHNR, FQNEAQ (reference sequence).

The chain joins TRBV7-8 to TRBJ1-6; no definite D call. CDR1 and CDR2 from the germline V gene are SGHVS and FQNEAQ. This CDR3 spans 14 amino acids. V was clipped by 3 bases and J by 8 bases, with 11 bases between them. The CDR3 coding sequence is TGTGCCAGCAGCTTTAACGAGGGTTATTCACCCCTCCACTTT. Translating gives CASSFNEGYSPLHF.

This clone was recorded only once. The chain combines TRBV25-1 with TRBJ1-5, with 8 bases that match TRBD1. V lost 7 bases and J lost 5; bases outside the gene matches: 4. The CDR3 loop spans 13 amino acids. Germline loops: CDR1 MGHDK, CDR2 SYGVNS. The DNA for the CDR3 is TGTGCCAGCACAGCAGGGGGCCATCAGCCCCAGCATTTT. It codes for CASTAGGHQPQHF.

This chain links TRBV28 with TRBJ2-7; 8 bases line up with TRBD1. Germline V lookup: CDR1 MDHEN, CDR2 SYDVKM. J gave up 4 bases and V 6 bases, and 8 bases lay outside the gene matches. This CDR3 contains 14 residues. CDR3 amino acids: CASSPDRVLYEQYF. The CDR3 nucleotides read TGTGCCAGCAGCCCGGACAGGGTTTTATACGAGCAGTACTTC.

The rearrangement joins TRBV2 to TRBJ1-5, with TRBD1 as a possible D gene (5 bases). The V end lost 4 bases, the J end lost 3 bases, and 7 bases lay between the germline ends. The germline V gene has CDR1 SNHLY and CDR2 FYNNEI. This CDR3 has 13 residues. CDR3: CASSVDNNQPQHF. CDR3 in DNA: TGTGCCAGCAGTGTGGACAACAATCAGCCCCAGCATTTT.

This clone was recorded once. The chain has TRBV4-3 and TRBJ2-2; TRBD2 might be the D (5 bases). In germline, CDR1 is LGHNA, CDR2 YSLEER. Trimming stripped 0 bases from V and 8 bases from J, with 10 bases between. CDR3 length: 14 amino acids. DNA for the CDR3: TGCGCCAGCAGCCAAGATTGGGGAGAAGGGGAGCTGTTTTTT. Protein sequence: CASSQDWGEGELFF.

This clone has a single count. V and J are TRBV28 and TRBJ2-1, with TRBD2 identical over 8 bases. The V and J ends lost 7 bases and 7 bases, in that order; junction bases with no gene match: 9. This CDR3 region has 14 residues. The germline V gene encodes CDR1 MDHEN and CDR2 SYDVKM. The CDR3, as DNA: TGTGCCAGCACCTTCGGGACTAGGTTTAATGAGCAGTTCTTC. As protein: CASTFGTRFNEQFF.

This rearrangement joins TRBV19 to TRBJ1-5; TRBD1 agrees at 9 bases. V lost 5 bases and J lost 7; bases outside the gene matches: 6. CDR1 LNHDA and CDR2 SQIVND come from the germline V gene (reference sequence). The CDR3 length is 14 residues. The CDR3 loop is CASSGTGGGQPQHF. The DNA for the CDR3 is TGTGCCAGTAGTGGTACAGGGGGCGGCCAGCCCCAGCATTTT.